This T cell receptor (beta chain) comes out of a study of cytomegalovirus exposure and HLA in healthy donors. Clones were sequenced by immunoSEQ multiplex PCR, and TCRdb holds only the in-frame ones, with some missing. The sample holds roughly 330,000 clones; around 87% are singletons and the top ten take roughly 1.2%. The donors were members of the validation cohort comprising about 130 subjects, separate from the roughly 670-subject first cohort. Sequencing input: PBMCs. This clonotype was sampled from a woman younger than 45 in good health and CMV-seropositive.

The CDR3 reads CAWRGQGNYGYTF. CDR3 sequence (DNA): TGTGCCTGGAGGGGACAGGGGAACTATGGCTACACCTTC. V usage is TRBV30 and J usage is TRBJ1-2; 10 positions agree with TRBD1. The J segment lost 2 bases and the V segment lost 3 bases, leaving 0 bases of the junction unmatched. The CDR3 has 13 amino acids. Germline V lookup: CDR1 GTSNPN, CDR2 SVGIG (reference sequence).